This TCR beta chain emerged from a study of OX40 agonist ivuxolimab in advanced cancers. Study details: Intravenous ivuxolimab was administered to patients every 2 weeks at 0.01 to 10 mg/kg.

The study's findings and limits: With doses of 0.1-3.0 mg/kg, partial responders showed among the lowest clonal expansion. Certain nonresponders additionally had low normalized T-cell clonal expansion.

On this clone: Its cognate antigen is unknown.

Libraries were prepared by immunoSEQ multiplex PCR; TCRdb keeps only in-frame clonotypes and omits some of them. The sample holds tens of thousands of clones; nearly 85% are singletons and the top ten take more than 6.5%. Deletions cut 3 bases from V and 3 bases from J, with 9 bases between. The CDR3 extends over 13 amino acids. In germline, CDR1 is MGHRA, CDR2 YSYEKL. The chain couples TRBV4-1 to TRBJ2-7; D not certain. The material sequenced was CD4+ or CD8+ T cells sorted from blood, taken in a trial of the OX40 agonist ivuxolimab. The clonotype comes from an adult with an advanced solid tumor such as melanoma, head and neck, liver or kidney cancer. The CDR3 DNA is TGCGCCAGCAGCCAGGCCAGGAGCTACGAGCAGTACTTC. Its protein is CASSQARSYEQYF.